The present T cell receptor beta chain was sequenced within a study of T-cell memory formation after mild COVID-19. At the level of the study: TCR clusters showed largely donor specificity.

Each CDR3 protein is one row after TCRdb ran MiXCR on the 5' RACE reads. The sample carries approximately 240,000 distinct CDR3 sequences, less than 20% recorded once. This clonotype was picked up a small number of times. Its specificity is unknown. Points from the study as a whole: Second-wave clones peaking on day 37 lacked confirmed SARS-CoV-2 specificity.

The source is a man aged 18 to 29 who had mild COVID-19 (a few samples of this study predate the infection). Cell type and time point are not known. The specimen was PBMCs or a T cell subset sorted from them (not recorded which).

The CDR3 DNA reads as TGCAGTGCTAGAGATCAGGGGGCGCTTGGCTACACCTTC. Its protein is CSARDQGALGYTF. The chain uses TRBV20-1 and TRBJ1-2, with TRBD1 matching over 8 bases. Germline CDR1 DFQATT, CDR2 SNEGSKA (reference sequence). V lost 0 bases to trimming and J lost 7 bases; unmatched junction nucleotides: 4. The CDR3 is 13 residues long.